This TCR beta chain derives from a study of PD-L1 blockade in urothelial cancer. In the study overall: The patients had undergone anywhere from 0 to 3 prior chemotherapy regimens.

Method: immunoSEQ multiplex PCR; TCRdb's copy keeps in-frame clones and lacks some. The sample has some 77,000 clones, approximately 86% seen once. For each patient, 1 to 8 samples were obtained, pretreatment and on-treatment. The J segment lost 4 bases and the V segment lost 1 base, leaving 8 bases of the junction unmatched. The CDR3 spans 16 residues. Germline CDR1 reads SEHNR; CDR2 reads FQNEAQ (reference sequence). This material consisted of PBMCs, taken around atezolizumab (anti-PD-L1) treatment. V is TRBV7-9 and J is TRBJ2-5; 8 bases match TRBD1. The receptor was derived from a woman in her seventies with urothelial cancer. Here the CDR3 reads CASSLGTGSWGETQYF. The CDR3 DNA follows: TGTGCCAGCAGCTTAGGGACAGGGTCCTGGGGAGAGACCCAGTACTTC. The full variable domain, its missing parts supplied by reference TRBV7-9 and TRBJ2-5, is DTGVSQNPRHKITKRGQNVTFRCDPISEHNRLYWYRQTLGQGPEFLTYFQNEAQLEKSRLLSDRFSAERPKGSFSTLEIQRTEQGDSAMYLCASSLGTGSWGETQYFGPGTRLLVL.